This T cell receptor beta chain stems from a study of cytomegalovirus exposure and HLA in healthy donors. The PCR used 60 Vbeta and 13 Jbeta primers. Repertoires were generated with immunoSEQ multiplex PCR, while TCRdb's copy carries only in-frame clones and drops some. The profile shows 100,000 or so clones, around four fifths of them singletons. The V end was cut by 0 bases, the J end by 6 bases, with 12 bases between. The CDR3 has 14 amino acids. The germline V gene has CDR1 SGHNT and CDR2 YYREEE (reference sequence). A note on this clone: What it binds is unknown.

Study results and caveats: TCR beta V- and J-gene trimming was later associated with a missense DCLRE1C variant. TCR beta sequences reportedly predicted the HLA-A and HLA-B alleles of most subjects accurately. Later on, an analysis tied about 17,000 TCR beta sequences to HLA alleles at 0.05 false discovery rate. Some V segments, TRBV6-2 and TRBV6-3 among them, were indistinguishable and were therefore excluded.

The rearrangement links TRBV5-4 to TRBJ1-2; no clear D gene. What was sequenced was PBMCs. The TCR comes from a man in his forties or fifties in good health and CMV-seronegative. CDR3 nucleotides: TGTGCCAGCAGCTTGGAGGCCCCCAGGCATGGCTACACCTTC. Amino acids: CASSLEAPRHGYTF. The variable domain in full, with the rest retrieved from reference TRBV5-4 and TRBJ1-2, is ETGVTQSPTHLIKTRGQQVTLRCSSQSGHNTVSWYQQALGQGPQFIFQYYREEENGRGNFPPRFSGLQFPNYSSELNVNALELDDSALYLCASSLEAPRHGYTFGSGTRLTVV.